This TCR beta chain originates from a study of post-analysis software for immune sequencing data (dated by TCRdb to about 2015). Some background on the complete study: Disease courses on record covered relapsing-remitting, secondary progressive and progressive-relapsing multiple sclerosis, though some patients had no subtype annotation. The patient repertoires were set against around eleven previously published healthy control repertoires from donors whose ages ranged from 6 to 25 years. A subset of samples was prepared in parallel using single-end sample barcoding, then pooled and co-amplified after Illumina adapter ligation.

Points on this clonotype: Its antigen target is currently unknown. Base qualities are not recorded, but no much larger clone differs from it by a single base.

Trimmed from V: 0 bases; trimmed from J: 0 bases; junction bases lacking a gene match: 17. The CDR3 starts with the cysteine, ends with the phenylalanine, and has 20 residues. Only the CDR3 part of the read is kept: 60 bases, read in frame from the first base. Via the germline V gene, CDR1 is SGHRS and CDR2 YFSETQ. Preparation of the library involved PCR. TCRdb shows the sequencer as Illumina HiSeq 2500. To reduce PCR and sequencing biases, unique molecular identifiers were built into the TCR beta cDNA libraries. Per 1 to 10 million input T cells, roughly 500,000 cDNA molecules were obtained, such that each molecule approximated one T cell. Patient libraries were prepared and sequenced with the same protocol used for the earlier healthy control dataset. Within a given batch, samples were prepared together, multiplexed and sequenced on the same HiSeq lane. The original pipeline was this. Raw barcoded reads were processed with MIGEC, and single-read molecular identifier groups were discarded before consensus assembly and CDR3 extraction. Clonotype tables were post-analysed with VDJtools, and diversity was normalized by down-sampling all datasets to the smallest sample size. To correct batch-related cross-sample contamination, repertoire overlap clustering matched CDR3 amino acid sequences but not nucleotide sequences. The public reads were reprocessed in TCRdb via fastp at Q25 and MiXCR, keeping in-frame beta chains. Every CDR3 protein is listed once, alongside the most common genes and DNA of its rows. These V and J calls originate from TCRdb's pipeline instead of the authors' own analysis. The sample table holds 450,000 to 650,000 distinct CDR3 sequences, of which 44% were seen once. The top ten hold under 2% of the sample.

To demonstrate the VDJtools post-analysis software, the study profiled TCR beta repertoires from the peripheral blood of 10 to 15 young patients with multiple sclerosis. The patients with multiple sclerosis were children and adolescents between roughly 6 and 16 years of age. The study at large found these results: Direct clustering with F measure revealed strong co-clustering of samples prepared in the same batch, which led to a batch-effect correction. Multiple sclerosis patients had significantly lower normalized Chao1 diversity than controls, a result that suggests substantial peripheral T-cell clonal expansion. The multiple sclerosis patient group was slightly younger than the control group. Patients showed significantly higher frequencies than controls for about 5 TRBV segments, among them TRBV5-6, TRBV5-1 and TRBV20-1.

The receptor chain draws on TRBV5-1 and TRBJ1-1, and 7 junctional nucleotides match TRBD1. The receptor's source is a girl aged 10-17 years with multiple sclerosis. Sequenced: blood. The nucleotides are TGCGCCAGCAGCTTGGCCCGGACAGGATTTAAGTCGAAGGTGAACACTGAAGCTTTCTTT. This gives the protein CASSLARTGFKSKVNTEAFF.